This TCR beta chain is drawn from a study of blood T cell repertoires in COVID-19. The CDR3 covers 16 residues. Germline V gene data show CDR1 as ENHRY and CDR2 as SYGVKD. V shed 3 bases, J shed 3 bases, and the junction held 8 bases outside the gene matches. Produced via immunoSEQ multiplex PCR; TCRdb's table is partial and in-frame only. The sample lists tens of thousands of clones, 80% occurring once. This chain links TRBV10-3 with TRBJ2-7, with 10 positions matching TRBD1. What was sequenced was peripheral blood. This sequence originates from a woman in her seventies with acute or convalescent COVID-19. The CDR3 DNA reads as TGTGCCATCAGTGAAGCCACAAGGGACAGGGGCTACGAGCAGTACTTC. Amino acid sequence: CAISEATRDRGYEQYF.